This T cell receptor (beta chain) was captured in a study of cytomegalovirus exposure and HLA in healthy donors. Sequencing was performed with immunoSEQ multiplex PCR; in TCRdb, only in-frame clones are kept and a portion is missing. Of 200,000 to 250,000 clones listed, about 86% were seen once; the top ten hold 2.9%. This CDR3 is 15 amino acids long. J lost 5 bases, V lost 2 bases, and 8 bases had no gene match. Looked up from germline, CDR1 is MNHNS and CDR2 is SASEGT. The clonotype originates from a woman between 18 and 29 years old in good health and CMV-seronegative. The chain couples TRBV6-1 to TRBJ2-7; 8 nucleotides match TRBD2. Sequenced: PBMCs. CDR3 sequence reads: CASSELGGRSNEQYF. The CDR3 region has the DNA TGTGCCAGCAGTGAATTGGGCGGGAGGTCCAACGAGCAGTACTTC.